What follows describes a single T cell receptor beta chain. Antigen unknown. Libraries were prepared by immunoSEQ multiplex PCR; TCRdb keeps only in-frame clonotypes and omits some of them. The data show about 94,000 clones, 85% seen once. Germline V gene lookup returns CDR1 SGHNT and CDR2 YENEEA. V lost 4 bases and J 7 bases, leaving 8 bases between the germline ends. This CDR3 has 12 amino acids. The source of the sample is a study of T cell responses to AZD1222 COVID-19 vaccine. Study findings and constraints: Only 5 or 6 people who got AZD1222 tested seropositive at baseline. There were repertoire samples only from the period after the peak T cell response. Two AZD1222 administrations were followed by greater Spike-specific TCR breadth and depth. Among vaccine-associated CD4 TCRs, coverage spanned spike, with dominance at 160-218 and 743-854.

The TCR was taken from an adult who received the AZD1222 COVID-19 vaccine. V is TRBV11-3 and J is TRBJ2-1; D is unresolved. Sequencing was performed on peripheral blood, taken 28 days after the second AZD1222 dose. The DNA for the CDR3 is TGTGCCAGCAGCTCTGTCCAAAATGAGCAGTTCTTC. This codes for CASSSVQNEQFF.